One sample yielded the 22 T cell receptor beta chains listed below, sequenced in a study of identical twins. In TCRdb, the 5' RACE reads were re-called with MiXCR into one record per CDR3 protein. The sample shows around 240,000 distinct CDR3 sequences, approximately 7% of them seen only once. The same sample was also studied in work on yellow fever vaccine responses in identical twins.

Material: memory (CD45RO+) T cells sorted from blood. The source of these receptors is a woman aged 18-29 years in good health.

There are many counts of this clonotype. The rearrangement uses TRBV20-1 and TRBJ2-2; 12 positions agree with TRBD2. Germline CDR1 DFQATT, CDR2 SNEGSKA (reference sequence). V shed 3 bases and J 5 bases; nucleotides not matched to a gene: 7. CDR3 size: 16 residues. The CDR3 nucleotides read TGCAGTGCTAGGGCTAGCGGGAGGGCCAGAACCGGGGAGCTGTTTTTT. It codes for CSARASGRARTGELFF.

This sequence joins TRBV29-1 and TRBJ2-7; D is possibly TRBD2 (6 bases). Germline lookup yields CDR1 SQVTM and CDR2 ANQGSEA. The CDR3 spans 11 residues. V was clipped by 4 bases and J by 6 bases, with 10 bases between them. CDR3 region: CSVVRDFEQYF. The CDR3 DNA sequence: TGCAGCGTTGTCAGGGACTTCGAGCAGTACTTC.

This clonotype was detected many times. This rearrangement joins TRBV5-1 to TRBJ2-7, with TRBD1 identical over 8 bases. Germline V gene data show CDR1 as SGHRS and CDR2 as YFSETQ. This CDR3 contains 14 residues. With V trimmed by 0 bases and J by 6 bases, 5 bases remained unmatched. Written as DNA, the CDR3 is TGCGCCAGCAGCTTGGGACAGGGGTGGAGCGAGCAGTACTTC. This sequence encodes CASSLGQGWSEQYF. Full variable domain (missing parts from reference TRBV5-1 and TRBJ2-7): KAGVTQTPRYLIKTRGQQVTLSCSPISGHRSVSWYQQTPGQGLQFLFEYFSETQRNKGNFPGRFSGRQFSNSRSEMNVSTLELGDSALYLCASSLGQGWSEQYFGPGTRLTVT.

In this sample, this clonotype turned up many times. V usage is TRBV5-5 and J usage is TRBJ1-4; D is possibly TRBD1 (5 bases). Trimming removed 1 base at V and 2 bases at J, with 9 bases between. The CDR3 has 15 amino acids. Germline assignment: CDR1 SGHKS and CDR2 YYEKEE (reference sequence). For the CDR3, the DNA is TGTGCCAGCAGCTTGATCGCAGGGACTAATGAAAAACTGTTTTTT. Protein product: CASSLIAGTNEKLFF.

CDR3 bases: TGTGCCAGCAGCTTGGGTAGCGGGGGCTATGAGCAGTTCTTC. Encoded protein: CASSLGSGGYEQFF. The V gene is TRBV7-7, the J gene TRBJ2-1; 9 bases are shared with TRBD2. Per the germline V gene, CDR1 is SSHAT and CDR2 is FNYEAQ (reference sequence). The V gene end was trimmed by 3 bases and the J gene end by 8 bases; junction bases not matched to a gene: 5. The CDR3 has 14 amino acids.

This clonotype has a count of ten or more. The J gene is TRBJ1-1, the V gene TRBV29-1, with 7 positions matching TRBD1. With V trimmed by 4 bases and J by 5 bases, 10 bases remained unmatched. The CDR3 extends over 14 amino acids. Germline loops: CDR1 SQVTM, CDR2 ANQGSEA. The CDR3 DNA reads as TGCAGCGTTGGGGGGACAGAGGGGACAACTGAAGCTTTCTTT. Residues: CSVGGTEGTTEAFF.

The CDR3, as DNA: TGCGCCAGCAGTGAAGGGGCAGGGCCCTACGAGCAGTACTTC. Translated: CASSEGAGPYEQYF. The chain links TRBV10-1 to TRBJ2-7; weak D call: TRBD1 (5 bases). The V end lost 3 bases, the J end lost 2 bases, and 11 bases lay between the germline ends. The CDR3 is 14 amino acids. Germline CDR1 reads WNHNN; CDR2 reads SYGVQD (reference sequence).

This clonotype came up a few times. This rearrangement joins TRBV14 to TRBJ2-6; a weak D match, TRBD2 (5 bases). The CDR3 loop spans 21 amino acids. Germline V gives CDR1 SGHDN, CDR2 FVKESK. The V and J ends lost 1 base and 0 bases respectively, with 22 bases between them. CDR3 in amino acids: CASSQGLRAGRLFSGANVLTF. CDR3 sequence (DNA): TGTGCCAGCAGCCAAGGTCTTCGTGCGGGCAGGTTATTCTCTGGGGCCAACGTCCTGACTTTC.

This clonotype was found a few times. V gene TRBV27 combines with J gene TRBJ2-7, with a weak D call TRBD1 (7 bases). Germline assignment: CDR1 MNHEY and CDR2 SMNVEV (reference sequence). This CDR3 comprises 13 residues. Trimming shortened V by 6 bases and J by 0 bases, and 9 bases separated the two germline ends. CDR3 sequence: CASRRDSSYEQYF. The DNA of the CDR3 is TGTGCCAGCAGGCGGGACAGCTCCTACGAGCAGTACTTC.

This clonotype was recorded a few times. The chain couples TRBV24-1 to TRBJ2-1; D may be TRBD2 (6 bases). The CDR3 has 17 amino acids. The V gene's germline CDR1 is KGHDR and CDR2 SFDVKD. V was clipped by 3 bases and J by 0 bases, with 14 bases between them. In DNA, the CDR3 is TGTGCCACCAGTGATGTCCGGGAGTTCAACTCCTACAATGAGCAGTTCTTC. Protein: CATSDVREFNSYNEQFF.

The chain joins TRBV5-8 to TRBJ2-7; no clear D gene. The CDR3 runs to 11 residues. Trimming shortened V by 4 bases and J by 1 base, and 3 bases separated the two germline ends. In germline, CDR1 is SGHTS, CDR2 YDEGEE. For the CDR3, the DNA is TGTGCCAGCAGCACGTCCTACGAGCAGTACGTC. Translating gives CASSTSYEQYV.

The CDR3 sequence: CASTDIPRGLSYEQYV. CDR3 nucleotides: TGTGCCAGCACCGACATACCCAGGGGGCTATCCTACGAGCAGTACGTC. This chain links TRBV12-3 or TRBV12-4 with TRBJ2-7; 8 bases are shared with TRBD1. The V gene end was trimmed by 7 bases and the J gene end by 1 base; junction bases not matched to a gene: 12. CDR3 length: 16 residues.

This chain's CDR3 is CSARDPSYNEQFF. In DNA form, the CDR3 reads TGCAGTGCTAGAGATCCGAGCTACAATGAGCAGTTCTTC. The chain uses TRBV20-1 and TRBJ2-1, with unresolved D. CDR1 is DFQATT and CDR2 is SNEGSKA in the germline V gene (reference sequence). Trimming removed 0 bases from V and 3 bases from J, with 6 bases in between. The CDR3 runs 13 residues.

The chain carries TRBV20-1 and TRBJ1-5; no clear D. Germline V CDR1 and CDR2: DFQATT, SNEGSKA (reference sequence). Trimming left V 6 bases short and J 3 bases short, with 15 bases between. There are 14 residues in the CDR3. CDR3 region: CSATDVNPNQPQHF. The CDR3 DNA sequence: TGCAGTGCCACGGACGTCAACCCCAATCAGCCCCAGCATTTT.

V usage is TRBV20-1 and J usage is TRBJ2-3; 9 bases map to TRBD2. V trimming: 4 bases; J trimming: 0 bases; junction bases outside the gene matches: 8. Germline loops: CDR1 DFQATT, CDR2 SNEGSKA (reference sequence). CDR3 length: 16 residues. The CDR3 protein is CSATGLAYSSTDTQYF. The DNA of the CDR3 is TGCAGTGCTACGGGACTAGCCTACTCTAGCACAGATACGCAGTATTTT.

V gene TRBV25-1 combines with J gene TRBJ2-2; the match to TRBD2 covers 10 bases. Germline V gene lookup returns CDR1 MGHDK and CDR2 SYGVNS. Germline trimming cut 2 bases from V and 4 bases from J; bases unmatched to any gene: 13. This CDR3 is built from 19 residues. CDR3 DNA: TGTGCCAGCAGTGAACCCCAACTCATAGCGGGAGGCAGCACCGGGGAGCTGTTTTTT. This sequence encodes CASSEPQLIAGGSTGELFF.

This clonotype was recorded a few times. The chain has TRBV3-1 and TRBJ1-4; D is undetermined. Trimming took 0 bases from V and 7 from J, leaving 9 bases between them. CDR3 length: 14 amino acids. The germline gives CDR1 LGHDT, CDR2 YNNKEL (reference sequence). CDR3: CASSQEYKGEKLFF. The CDR3 DNA sequence: TGTGCCAGCAGCCAAGAATACAAGGGTGAAAAACTGTTTTTT. Full variable domain (remainder filled in from reference TRBV3-1 and TRBJ1-4): DTAVSQTPKYLVTQMGNDKSIKCEQNLGHDTMYWYKQDSKKFLKIMFSYNNKELIINETVPNRFSPKSPDKAHLNLHINSLELGDSAVYFCASSQEYKGEKLFFGSGTQLSVL.

This clonotype was counted many times. The V call is TRBV20-1, the J call TRBJ1-5; D perhaps matches TRBD1 (6 bases). This CDR3 has 14 amino acids. Trimming pared 2 bases from V and 7 bases from J, leaving 15 bases between. CDR1 is DFQATT and CDR2 is SNEGSKA in the germline V gene (reference sequence). The CDR3 sequence: CSARPLGGFQPQHF. CDR3 sequence (DNA): TGCAGTGCTAGACCCCTGGGGGGCTTCCAGCCCCAGCATTTT.

The rearrangement links TRBV19 to TRBJ2-2, with a tentative D call TRBD2 (5 bases). V lost 5 bases to trimming and J lost 3 bases, with 13 bases between them. There are 15 residues in the CDR3. Germline lookup yields CDR1 LNHDA and CDR2 SQIVND (reference sequence). The CDR3 loop is CASSFLGLYTGELFF. CDR3 DNA: TGTGCCAGTAGTTTTCTAGGACTTTACACCGGGGAGCTGTTTTTT.

This clonotype was picked up a small number of times. V and J are TRBV4-1 and TRBJ2-5; 10 positions agree with TRBD2. J was trimmed by 5 bases and V by 0 bases; bases with no gene match: 6. The CDR3 covers 16 residues. CDR1 is MGHRA and CDR2 is YSYEKL in the germline V gene. The CDR3 region is CASSQDGLAGVETQYF. DNA of the CDR3: TGCGCCAGCAGCCAAGATGGGCTAGCGGGAGTTGAGACCCAGTACTTC.

This sequence joins TRBV3-1 and TRBJ2-3; D remains unclear. CDR3 size: 15 residues. Per the germline V gene, CDR1 is LGHDT and CDR2 is YNNKEL (reference sequence). V shed 3 bases and J shed 5 bases, with 15 bases lying between them. The CDR3 sequence: CASSQYRGARDTQYF. The CDR3, as DNA: TGTGCCAGCAGCCAGTACAGAGGTGCCCGAGATACGCAGTATTTT.

There are a few counts of this clonotype. This chain connects TRBV7-2 to TRBJ2-7, with unresolved D. The V gene's germline CDR1 is SGHTA and CDR2 FQGNSA. The CDR3 consists of 12 residues. The V end was cut by 5 bases, the J end by 6 bases, with 11 bases between. CDR3 DNA: TGTGCCAGCAGCGGCTTAACGGTCGAGCAGTACTTC. The encoded protein is CASSGLTVEQYF.